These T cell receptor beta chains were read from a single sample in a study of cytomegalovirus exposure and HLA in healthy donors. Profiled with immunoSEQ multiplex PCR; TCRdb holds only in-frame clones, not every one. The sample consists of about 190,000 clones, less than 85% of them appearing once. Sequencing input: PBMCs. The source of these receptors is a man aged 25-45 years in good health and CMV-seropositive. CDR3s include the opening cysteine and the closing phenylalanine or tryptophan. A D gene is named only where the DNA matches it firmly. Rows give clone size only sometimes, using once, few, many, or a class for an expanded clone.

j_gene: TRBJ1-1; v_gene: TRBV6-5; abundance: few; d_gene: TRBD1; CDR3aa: CASRGTGKSTEAFF; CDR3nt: TGTGCCAGCAGGGGGACAGGGAAGTCCACTGAAGCTTTCTTT
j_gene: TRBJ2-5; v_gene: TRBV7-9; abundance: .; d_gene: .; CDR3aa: CASSLRSQEIQYF; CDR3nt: TGTGCCAGCAGCTTGAGATCCCAAGAGATCCAGTACTTC
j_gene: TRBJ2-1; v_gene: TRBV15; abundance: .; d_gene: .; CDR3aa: CATSRRGSYNEQFF; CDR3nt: TGTGCCACCAGCAGGAGGGGGTCCTACAATGAGCAGTTCTTC
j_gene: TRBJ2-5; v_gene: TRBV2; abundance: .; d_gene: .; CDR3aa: CASSDVSGLETQYF; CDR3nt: TGTGCCAGCAGTGACGTCTCGGGGTTAGAGACCCAGTACTTC
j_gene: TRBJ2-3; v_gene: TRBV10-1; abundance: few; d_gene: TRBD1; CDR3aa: CASRGRTGQIIVGTQYF; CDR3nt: TGCGCCAGCAGGGGGCGGACAGGACAGATTATCGTAGGTACGCAGTATTTT
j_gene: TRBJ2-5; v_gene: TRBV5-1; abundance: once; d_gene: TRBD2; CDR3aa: CASSLGTSGSPETQYF; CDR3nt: TGCGCCAGCAGCCTCGGGACTAGCGGGAGCCCAGAGACCCAGTACTTC
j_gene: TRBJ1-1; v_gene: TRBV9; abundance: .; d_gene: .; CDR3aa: CASSVDPGFTEAFF; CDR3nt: TGTGCCAGCAGCGTAGACCCAGGGTTCACTGAAGCTTTCTTT
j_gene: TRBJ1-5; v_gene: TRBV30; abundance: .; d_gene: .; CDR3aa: CAWRGGGAVGQPQHF; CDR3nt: TGTGCCTGGAGGGGCGGAGGGGCGGTTGGTCAGCCCCAGCATTTT
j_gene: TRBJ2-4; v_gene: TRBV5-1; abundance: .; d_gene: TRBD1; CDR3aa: CASSPGQGGPLAKNIQYF; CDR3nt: TGCGCCAGCAGCCCGGGACAGGGGGGACCACTAGCCAAAAACATTCAGTACTTC
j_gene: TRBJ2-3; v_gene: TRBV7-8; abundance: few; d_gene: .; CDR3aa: CASSYPGPDTQYF; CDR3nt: TGTGCCAGCAGCTATCCAGGGCCAGATACGCAGTATTTT
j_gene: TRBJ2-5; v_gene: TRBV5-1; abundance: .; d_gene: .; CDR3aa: CASSPVASVETQYF; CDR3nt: TGCGCCAGCAGCCCGGTCGCTAGCGTCGAGACCCAGTACTTC
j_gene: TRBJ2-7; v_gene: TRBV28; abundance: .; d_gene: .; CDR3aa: CASSSGGPSYEQYF; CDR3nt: TGTGCCAGCAGTAGTGGCGGCCCCTCCTACGAGCAGTACTTC
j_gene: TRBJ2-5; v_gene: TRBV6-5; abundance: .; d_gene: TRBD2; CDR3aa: CASSYSPSGGEQYF; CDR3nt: TGTGCCAGCAGTTACTCACCCTCGGGGGGGGAGCAGTACTTC
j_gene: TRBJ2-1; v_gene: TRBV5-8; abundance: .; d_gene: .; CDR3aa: CASSLNKNEQFF; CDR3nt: TGTGCCAGCAGCTTGAATAAAAATGAGCAGTTCTTC
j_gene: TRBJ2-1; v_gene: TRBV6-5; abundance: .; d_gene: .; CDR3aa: CASSYLNTGREQFF; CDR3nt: TGTGCCAGCAGTTACCTAAATACAGGTAGGGAGCAGTTCTTC
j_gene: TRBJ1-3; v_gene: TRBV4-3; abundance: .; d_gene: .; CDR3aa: CASSQDPGQWSGNTIYF; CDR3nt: TGCGCCAGCAGCCAAGATCCCGGACAATGGTCTGGAAACACCATATATTTT
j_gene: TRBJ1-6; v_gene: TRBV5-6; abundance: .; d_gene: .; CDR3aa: CASSLMTANSPLHF; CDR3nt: TGTGCCAGCAGCTTGATGACAGCTAATTCACCCCTCCACTTT
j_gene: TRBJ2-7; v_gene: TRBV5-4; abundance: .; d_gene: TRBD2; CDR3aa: CASSRSSGSSYEQYF; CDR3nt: TGTGCCAGCAGCCGCTCTAGCGGGAGCTCCTACGAGCAGTACTTC
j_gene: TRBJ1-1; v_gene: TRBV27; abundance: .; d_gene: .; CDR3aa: CASSPGGRRITEAFF; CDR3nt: TGTGCCAGCAGTCCCGGCGGCCGACGAATTACTGAAGCTTTCTTT
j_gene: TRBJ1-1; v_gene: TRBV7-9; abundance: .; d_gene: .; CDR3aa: CSGGEDTEAFF; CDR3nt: TGTTCCGGCGGAGAGGACACTGAAGCTTTCTTT
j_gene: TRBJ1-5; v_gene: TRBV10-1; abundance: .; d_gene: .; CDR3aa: CASSLNQPQHF; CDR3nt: TGCGCCAGCAGCCTGAATCAGCCCCAGCATTTT
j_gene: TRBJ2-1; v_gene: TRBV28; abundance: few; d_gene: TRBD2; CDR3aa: CASSSPGVAGRSYNEQFF; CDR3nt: TGTGCCAGCAGTTCCCCGGGGGTAGCGGGTAGATCCTACAATGAGCAGTTCTTC
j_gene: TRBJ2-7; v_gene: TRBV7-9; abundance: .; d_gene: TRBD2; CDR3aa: CASSTQTSDREQYF; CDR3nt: TGTGCCAGCAGCACGCAGACTAGCGATCGCGAGCAGTACTTC
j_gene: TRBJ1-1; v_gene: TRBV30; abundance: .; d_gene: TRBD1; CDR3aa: CAWNEGQLNTEAFF; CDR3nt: TGTGCCTGGAATGAGGGACAGCTTAACACTGAAGCTTTCTTT
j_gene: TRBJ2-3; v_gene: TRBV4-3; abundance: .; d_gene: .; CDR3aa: CASSQDWRAGTDTQYF; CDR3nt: TGCGCCAGCAGCCAAGATTGGAGGGCTGGCACAGATACGCAGTATTTT
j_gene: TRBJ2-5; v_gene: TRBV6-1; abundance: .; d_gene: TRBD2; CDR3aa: CASSEWLAGETQYF; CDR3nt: TGTGCCAGCAGTGAATGGCTAGCGGGAGAGACCCAGTACTTC
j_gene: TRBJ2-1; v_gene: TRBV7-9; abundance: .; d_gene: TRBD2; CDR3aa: CASSPLVAGIDNEQFF; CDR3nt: TGTGCCAGCAGCCCCCTGGTAGCGGGGATTGACAATGAGCAGTTCTTC
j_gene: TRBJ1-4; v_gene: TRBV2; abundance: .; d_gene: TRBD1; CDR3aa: CASSVGTATNEKLFF; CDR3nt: TGTGCCAGCAGTGTGGGGACAGCAACTAATGAAAAACTGTTTTTT
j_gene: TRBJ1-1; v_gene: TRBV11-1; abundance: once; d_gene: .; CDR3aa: CASSLIGGAGTEAFF; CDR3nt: TGTGCCAGCAGCTTAATTGGAGGGGCAGGGACTGAAGCTTTCTTT
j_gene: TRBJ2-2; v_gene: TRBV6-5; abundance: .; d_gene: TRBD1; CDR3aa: CASNPGQGSSRELFF; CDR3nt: TGTGCCAGCAATCCGGGACAGGGTAGTAGCCGGGAGCTGTTTTTT
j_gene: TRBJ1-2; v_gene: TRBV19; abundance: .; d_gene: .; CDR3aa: CASTPAERYGYTF; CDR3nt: TGTGCCAGTACCCCGGCGGAGCGGTATGGCTACACCTTC
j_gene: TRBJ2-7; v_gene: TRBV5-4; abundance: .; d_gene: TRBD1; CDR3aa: CASSSDRDYEQYF; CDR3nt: TGTGCCAGCAGCTCGGACAGGGACTACGAGCAGTACTTC
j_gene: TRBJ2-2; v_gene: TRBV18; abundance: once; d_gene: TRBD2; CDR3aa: CASSPTPSGRYTGELFF; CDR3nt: TGTGCCAGCTCACCAACTCCTAGCGGGAGGTACACCGGGGAGCTGTTTTTT
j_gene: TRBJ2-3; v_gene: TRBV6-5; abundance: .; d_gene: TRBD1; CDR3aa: CASSVRDSSDTQYF; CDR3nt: TGTGCCAGCAGCGTAAGGGACAGTTCGGATACGCAGTATTTT
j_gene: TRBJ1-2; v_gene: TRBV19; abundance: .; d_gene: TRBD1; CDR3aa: CASSRDRGRGYTF; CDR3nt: TGTGCCAGTAGTCGGGACAGGGGGCGAGGCTACACCTTC